The 18 T cell receptor beta chains in this list originate from one sample, sequenced in a study of monozygotic twins with inflammatory bowel disease. TCRdb derives one entry per CDR3 protein from the 5' RACE reads, leaving out DNA. This listing includes 440,000 or so distinct CDR3 sequences. Sequenced sample: blood. All receptors come from a human donor with ulcerative colitis or Crohn's disease, or a healthy co-twin of an affected twin (not recorded which).

V gene TRBV7-9 combines with J gene TRBJ2-4; the D call from TCRdb, TRBD1, cannot be confirmed without DNA. Per germline, CDR1 SEHNR and CDR2 FQNEAQ (reference sequence). The CDR3 covers 13 residues. This CDR3 reads CASTRDSGHIQYF.

V usage is TRBV18 and J usage is TRBJ1-1; TCRdb calls TRBD1, which cannot be checked without DNA. The length of the CDR3 is 15 residues. The V gene's germline CDR1 is KGHSH and CDR2 LQKENI. The CDR3 sequence is CASSPLDSVNTEAFF.

The chain joins TRBV25-1 to TRBJ2-7. CDR3 length: 11 amino acids. CDR1 MGHDK and CDR2 SYGVNS come from the germline V gene. The CDR3 reads CASSEWNEQYF.

The gene calls are TRBV5-1 and TRBJ1-1; the TRBD1 assignment by TCRdb is unverifiable without DNA. Per germline, CDR1 SGHRS and CDR2 YFSETQ. The CDR3 loop spans 16 amino acids. This chain's CDR3 is CASRVGGFLRNTEALF.

The chain recombines TRBV5-6 with TRBJ2-7; the D call of TRBD2 rests on TCRdb alone, since no DNA is present to check it. This CDR3 is built from 15 residues. The germline V gene has CDR1 SGHDT and CDR2 YYEEEE. CDR3 residues: CASSLGRVSSGEQYF.

The chain uses TRBV2 and TRBJ1-5; TCRdb's D call of TRBD1 is untestable without DNA. The CDR3 runs to 14 residues. Germline assignment: CDR1 SNHLY and CDR2 FYNNEI. The CDR3 here is CASSDRDRTQPQHF. Full variable domain (remainder filled in from reference TRBV2 and TRBJ1-5): EPEVTQTPSHQVTQMGQEVILRCVPISNHLYFYWYRQILGQKVEFLVSFYNNEISEKSEIFDDQFSVERPDGSNFTLKIRSTKLEDSAMYFCASSDRDRTQPQHFGDGTRLSIL.

The chain combines TRBV29-1 with TRBJ2-1; TCRdb gives TRBD1 as the D gene, but with no DNA this cannot be confirmed. The CDR3 loop spans 14 amino acids. The germline gives CDR1 SQVTM, CDR2 ANQGSEA. CDR3 in amino acids: CSVGGTVSYNEQFF.

The chain recombines TRBV19 with TRBJ2-1; with no DNA, the TCRdb D assignment of TRBD1 cannot be verified. The V gene's germline CDR1 is LNHDA and CDR2 SQIVND (reference sequence). The CDR3 runs 12 residues. The CDR3 loop is CASSILTGYQFF.

The chain links TRBV5-1 to TRBJ1-2. The CDR3 contains 16 residues. Germline V gene sequence: CDR1 SGHRS, CDR2 YFSETQ. CDR3 residues: CASSSGTSLANYGYTF.

The chain carries TRBV5-4 and TRBJ2-7. The CDR3 is 14 residues long. Germline CDR1 and CDR2: SGHNT and YYREEE (reference sequence). The CDR3 sequence: CASSLGLDSYEQYF.

J is TRBJ1-1 and V is TRBV12-3 or TRBV12-4; lacking DNA, the TRBD1 call made by TCRdb goes unchecked. There are 13 residues in the CDR3. The chain's CDR3 is CASTMTVNTEAFF.

The genes are TRBV6-5 and TRBJ2-1; the D call from TCRdb, TRBD1, cannot be confirmed without DNA. This CDR3 contains 13 residues. CDR1 is MNHEY and CDR2 is SVGAGI in the germline V gene. This chain's CDR3 is CASSYVQRGEQFF.

This rearrangement joins TRBV7-8 to TRBJ2-2. There are 17 residues in the CDR3. The germline CDR1 and CDR2 sequences are SGHVS and FQNEAQ. The CDR3 reads CASSLGGWGSETGELFF.

This rearrangement joins TRBV30 to TRBJ2-1. CDR1 is GTSNPN and CDR2 is SVGIG in the germline V gene (reference sequence). The CDR3 loop spans 14 amino acids. The CDR3 spells CAWSVLARYNEQFF.

The CDR3 loop reads CAISGQNEQYF. The V and J genes are TRBV10-3 and TRBJ2-7. CDR1 and CDR2 from the germline V gene are ENHRY and SYGVKD. This CDR3 contains 11 residues.

The chain combines TRBV9 with TRBJ2-1; TCRdb reports TRBD2, a call that lacks DNA to check it against. The germline V gene has CDR1 SGDLS and CDR2 YYNGEE. This CDR3 contains 17 residues. The CDR3 sequence: CASSVGTSGSLKDEQFF.

The chain is built from TRBV19 and TRBJ2-1; the TCRdb D gene call, TRBD2, has no DNA to confirm it. The CDR3 runs to 16 residues. From germline, CDR1 is LNHDA and CDR2 SQIVND (reference sequence). This CDR3 reads CASSSPAMGLAGKQFF.

V is TRBV19 and J is TRBJ1-5. The germline V gene encodes CDR1 LNHDA and CDR2 SQIVND (reference sequence). The CDR3 sequence is 14 residues long. Here the CDR3 reads CASSVVGGNQPQHF.